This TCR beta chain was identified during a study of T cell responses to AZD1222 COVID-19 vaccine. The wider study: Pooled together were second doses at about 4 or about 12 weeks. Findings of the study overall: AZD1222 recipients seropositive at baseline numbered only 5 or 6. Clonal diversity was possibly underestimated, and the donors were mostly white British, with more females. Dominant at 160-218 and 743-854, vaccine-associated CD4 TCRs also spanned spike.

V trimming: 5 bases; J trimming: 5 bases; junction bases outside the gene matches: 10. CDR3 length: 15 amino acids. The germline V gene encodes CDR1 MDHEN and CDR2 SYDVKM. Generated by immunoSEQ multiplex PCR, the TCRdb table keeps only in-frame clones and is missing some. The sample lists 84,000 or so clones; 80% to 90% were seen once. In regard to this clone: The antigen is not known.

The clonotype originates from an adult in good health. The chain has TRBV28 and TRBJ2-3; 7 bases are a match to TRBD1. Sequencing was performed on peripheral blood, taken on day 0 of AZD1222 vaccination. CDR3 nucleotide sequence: TGTGCCAGCAGTACAGGGGCTTCCGGGCAAGATACGCAGTATTTT. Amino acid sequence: CASSTGASGQDTQYF.